These T cell receptor beta chains were read from a single sample in a study of CD8 T cells in Susac syndrome. TCRdb redid the calling of the immunoSEQ multiplex PCR reads with MiXCR, one entry per CDR3 protein. The sample includes about 100,000 distinct CDR3 sequences, 85% to 95% of them seen just once. The sequenced sample was CD8+ T cells from PBMCs. These receptors were taken from a human donor in good health. CDR3s include the opening cysteine and the closing phenylalanine or tryptophan. A D gene is named only where the DNA matches it firmly. Part of the rows lack a size; the others show once, few, many or a class for expanded clones.

cdr3_nt: TGCAGCGTCGCCTCTGGAAACACCATATATTTT
cdr3_aa: CSVASGNTIYF
j_call: TRBJ1-3
v_call: TRBV29-1
clone_size: few
d_call: .

cdr3_nt: TGTGCCAGCAGTCTAGATAGAGAGAACACTGAAGCTTTCTTT
cdr3_aa: CASSLDRENTEAFF
j_call: TRBJ1-1
v_call: TRBV5-4
clone_size: .
d_call: .

cdr3_nt: TGTGCCAGCAGCTTAGCGCCTCAGATGAGAGAGACCCAGTACTTC
cdr3_aa: CASSLAPQMRETQYF
j_call: TRBJ2-5
v_call: TRBV7-9
clone_size: .
d_call: .

cdr3_nt: TGTGCCAGCAGCTTAGAGGACAGGGGATCGGTTAACTATGGCTACACCTTC
cdr3_aa: CASSLEDRGSVNYGYTF
j_call: TRBJ1-2
v_call: TRBV7-9
clone_size: .
d_call: TRBD1

cdr3_nt: TGTGCCAGCAGCTTTACTGACAGGGTGGGGGCCAACGTCCTGACTTTC
cdr3_aa: CASSFTDRVGANVLTF
j_call: TRBJ2-6
v_call: TRBV7-8
clone_size: .
d_call: TRBD1

cdr3_nt: TGTGCCAGCAGCTTTTCAAGTGGCTCATCACCCCTCCACTTT
cdr3_aa: CASSFSSGSSPLHF
j_call: TRBJ1-6
v_call: TRBV9
clone_size: .
d_call: .

cdr3_nt: TGTGCCAGCAGTGACTGGACAGGGAGCACAGATACGCAGTATTTT
cdr3_aa: CASSDWTGSTDTQYF
j_call: TRBJ2-3
v_call: TRBV2
clone_size: .
d_call: TRBD1

cdr3_nt: TGTGCCAGCAGTTCCCCCGGGACAGGGGGCAATGGCTACACCTTC
cdr3_aa: CASSSPGTGGNGYTF
j_call: TRBJ1-2
v_call: TRBV12-3/TRBV12-4
clone_size: .
d_call: TRBD1

cdr3_nt: TGCGCCAGCAGCGTAGGACCCAGCTCCTACGAGCAGTACTTC
cdr3_aa: CASSVGPSSYEQYF
j_call: TRBJ2-7
v_call: TRBV5-1
clone_size: .
d_call: .

cdr3_nt: TGTGCCAGCAGCTCCCAGGGGGGGATCGTGGAAAAACTGTTTTTT
cdr3_aa: CASSSQGGIVEKLFF
j_call: TRBJ1-4
v_call: TRBV9
clone_size: .
d_call: TRBD1

cdr3_nt: TGTGCCAGTAGTTCCCGGGACTCAAGCTCCTACGAGCAGTACTTC
cdr3_aa: CASSSRDSSSYEQYF
j_call: TRBJ2-7
v_call: TRBV19
clone_size: .
d_call: .

cdr3_nt: TGTGCCAGCAGCTCCGGGACAGGGGGCGCGAATAATGGCTACACCTTC
cdr3_aa: CASSSGTGGANNGYTF
j_call: TRBJ1-2
v_call: TRBV7-9
clone_size: .
d_call: TRBD1

cdr3_nt: TGTGCCACCAGCAGAGTGAGACAGGGGACAGAGACCCAGTACTTC
cdr3_aa: CATSRVRQGTETQYF
j_call: TRBJ2-5
v_call: TRBV15
clone_size: .
d_call: TRBD1

cdr3_nt: TGCAGCGTTACGGGCAGGGTGAACGAGCAGTACTTC
cdr3_aa: CSVTGRVNEQYF
j_call: TRBJ2-7
v_call: TRBV29-1
clone_size: .
d_call: .

cdr3_nt: TGTGCCAGCAGTCGCGGGACAGGAATCTACAATGAGCAGTTCTTC
cdr3_aa: CASSRGTGIYNEQFF
j_call: TRBJ2-1
v_call: TRBV6-4
clone_size: .
d_call: TRBD1

cdr3_nt: TGTGCCAGCAGCTTCCCCGCTCCTAGCGGGGGGGCCTATGAGCAGTTCTTC
cdr3_aa: CASSFPAPSGGAYEQFF
j_call: TRBJ2-1
v_call: TRBV7-6
clone_size: .
d_call: TRBD2

cdr3_nt: TGTGCCAGTGGGGACAATGAAGCTTTCTTT
cdr3_aa: CASGDNEAFF
j_call: TRBJ1-1
v_call: TRBV19
clone_size: .
d_call: .

cdr3_nt: TGTGCCAGCAGCCGTAGCGGAAATGTGTACGAGCAGTACTTC
cdr3_aa: CASSRSGNVYEQYF
j_call: TRBJ2-7
v_call: TRBV13
clone_size: .
d_call: .

cdr3_nt: TGTGCCAGCAGTTTATCTCCCTTTCGCGAGCAGTACTTC
cdr3_aa: CASSLSPFREQYF
j_call: TRBJ2-7
v_call: TRBV27
clone_size: .
d_call: .

cdr3_nt: TGTGCCAGCAGTTCCGCGAACCCATCGAGCAATCAGCCCCAGCATTTT
cdr3_aa: CASSSANPSSNQPQHF
j_call: TRBJ1-5
v_call: TRBV27
clone_size: .
d_call: .

cdr3_nt: TGCAGCGTTGGAGTTTTCGCCACAGGGGCCCTAAACTCCTACGAGCAGTACTTC
cdr3_aa: CSVGVFATGALNSYEQYF
j_call: TRBJ2-7
v_call: TRBV29-1
clone_size: .
d_call: TRBD1

cdr3_nt: TGTGCCAGCAGCTTTACCAAACTAGCGGGGAGTCAAGAGACCCAGTACTTC
cdr3_aa: CASSFTKLAGSQETQYF
j_call: TRBJ2-5
v_call: TRBV13
clone_size: .
d_call: TRBD2

cdr3_nt: TGCGCCAGCAGCTTCAGACGGAACACTGAAGCTTTCTTT
cdr3_aa: CASSFRRNTEAFF
j_call: TRBJ1-1
v_call: TRBV5-1
clone_size: .
d_call: .

cdr3_nt: TGTGCCATCAGTACCGACAGGGATGGCTACACCTTC
cdr3_aa: CAISTDRDGYTF
j_call: TRBJ1-2
v_call: TRBV10-3
clone_size: once
d_call: TRBD1

cdr3_nt: TGCAGTGCTAGAGGACAGGGGGACACTGAAGCTTTCTTT
cdr3_aa: CSARGQGDTEAFF
j_call: TRBJ1-1
v_call: TRBV20-1
clone_size: .
d_call: TRBD1

cdr3_nt: TGTGCCAGCAGCTTACTGTTAACCCCGAACACCGGGGAGCTGTTTTTT
cdr3_aa: CASSLLLTPNTGELFF
j_call: TRBJ2-2
v_call: TRBV7-6
clone_size: .
d_call: .

cdr3_nt: TGTGCCAGCAGTCCTACAGGACTCGAGGTTAGGACGACCCAGTACTTC
cdr3_aa: CASSPTGLEVRTTQYF
j_call: TRBJ2-5
v_call: TRBV27
clone_size: .
d_call: .

cdr3_nt: TGTGCCAGCAGTTACGGCAGGGGGCCTGGTAATGAAAAACTGTTTTTT
cdr3_aa: CASSYGRGPGNEKLFF
j_call: TRBJ1-4
v_call: TRBV6-2/TRBV6-3
clone_size: .
d_call: TRBD1

cdr3_nt: TGCGCCAGCAGCTTGATTTCGGCCGGGGAAAACATTCAGTACTTC
cdr3_aa: CASSLISAGENIQYF
j_call: TRBJ2-4
v_call: TRBV5-1
clone_size: .
d_call: .

cdr3_nt: TGTGCCAGCAGCTTCGGACCCGGCACCGGGGAGCTGTTTTTT
cdr3_aa: CASSFGPGTGELFF
j_call: TRBJ2-2
v_call: TRBV9
clone_size: .
d_call: .

cdr3_nt: TGTGCCAGCAGCCTCAGGGAGAACTCCTACGAGCAGTACTTC
cdr3_aa: CASSLRENSYEQYF
j_call: TRBJ2-7
v_call: TRBV11-1
clone_size: once
d_call: .

cdr3_nt: TGTGCCAGCAGCCAAGAAGACGGTTGGTCCTATGGCTACACCTTC
cdr3_aa: CASSQEDGWSYGYTF
j_call: TRBJ1-2
v_call: TRBV3-1
clone_size: .
d_call: .

cdr3_nt: TGTGCCAGCAGCGTAATTCCCGGTGAGACCCAGTACTTC
cdr3_aa: CASSVIPGETQYF
j_call: TRBJ2-5
v_call: TRBV9
clone_size: .
d_call: .

cdr3_nt: TGTGCCAGCAGTTCGACAGGCAATGAGCAGTTCTTC
cdr3_aa: CASSSTGNEQFF
j_call: TRBJ2-1
v_call: TRBV12-3/TRBV12-4
clone_size: .
d_call: .

cdr3_nt: TGTGCCAGCAGCTTAGTCAGGGCCGGAAACACCATATATTTT
cdr3_aa: CASSLVRAGNTIYF
j_call: TRBJ1-3
v_call: TRBV11-2
clone_size: .
d_call: .

cdr3_nt: TGTGCCAGCAGCGCCGGGACAGGGGGGGAGACCCAGTACTTC
cdr3_aa: CASSAGTGGETQYF
j_call: TRBJ2-5
v_call: TRBV9
clone_size: .
d_call: TRBD1

cdr3_nt: TGTGCCAGCAGCTCTCAAATTAGCGGGGAAACCTTCCCAGATACGCAGTATTTT
cdr3_aa: CASSSQISGETFPDTQYF
j_call: TRBJ2-3
v_call: TRBV3-1
clone_size: .
d_call: TRBD2

cdr3_nt: TGTGCCAGCAGGGACAGGGGGCTCGCTGAAGCTTTCTTT
cdr3_aa: CASRDRGLAEAFF
j_call: TRBJ1-1
v_call: TRBV5-4
clone_size: .
d_call: TRBD1

cdr3_nt: TGCGCCAGCAGTGAGTCGAAAAGCACAGATACGCAGTATTTT
cdr3_aa: CASSESKSTDTQYF
j_call: TRBJ2-3
v_call: TRBV10-1
clone_size: .
d_call: .

cdr3_nt: TGTGCCAGCAGCACCGGGACAGGGACCGGGGAGCTGTTTTTT
cdr3_aa: CASSTGTGTGELFF
j_call: TRBJ2-2
v_call: TRBV6-5
clone_size: .
d_call: TRBD1

cdr3_nt: TGTGCCAGCAGCTTAGGACAGGGTAATCAGCCCCAGCATTTT
cdr3_aa: CASSLGQGNQPQHF
j_call: TRBJ1-5
v_call: TRBV7-6
clone_size: .
d_call: TRBD1

cdr3_nt: TGTGCCAGCTCACCGGACAGGGGAGACGGCTACACCTTC
cdr3_aa: CASSPDRGDGYTF
j_call: TRBJ1-2
v_call: TRBV18
clone_size: .
d_call: TRBD1

cdr3_nt: TGCGCCAGCAGCCAGGCCTTGACGGGGGCGAGTGAAAAACTGTTTTTT
cdr3_aa: CASSQALTGASEKLFF
j_call: TRBJ1-4
v_call: TRBV4-1
clone_size: .
d_call: .

cdr3_nt: TGTGCCACCCAGAGGGCAGGAGCTGGAAACACCATATATTTT
cdr3_aa: CATQRAGAGNTIYF
j_call: TRBJ1-3
v_call: TRBV25-1
clone_size: .
d_call: .